These 15 T cell receptor beta chains originate from one sample sequenced in a study of cytomegalovirus exposure and HLA in healthy donors. With 60 Vbeta and 13 Jbeta primers, the PCR was carried out. This table comes from immunoSEQ multiplex PCR, and its TCRdb copy is limited to in-frame clones, with some not included. Among 170,000 or so clones listed, roughly 80% were seen once. The sequenced sample was PBMCs. All receptors derive from a woman in her 30s in good health and CMV-seronegative.

The sample holds a few counts of this clone. DNA for the CDR3: TGTGCCAGCAGCGTAGATGGGGCGACCACTGAAGCTTTCTTT. Translating it yields CASSVDGATTEAFF. This rearrangement joins TRBV9 to TRBJ1-1, with TRBD1 as a possible D gene (5 bases). Germline CDR1 and CDR2: SGDLS and YYNGEE. The CDR3 runs 14 residues. Trimming shortened V by 0 bases and J by 4 bases, and 10 bases separated the two germline ends.

The chain uses TRBV14 and TRBJ2-3; D may be TRBD1 (6 bases). The V gene's germline CDR1 is SGHDN and CDR2 FVKESK. The CDR3 is 17 residues long. V dropped 1 base and J dropped 4 bases, with 18 bases sitting between them. The CDR3: CASSQVRAGVVADTQYF. The CDR3 DNA reads TGTGCCAGCAGCCAAGTGAGGGCAGGGGTGGTCGCAGATACGCAGTATTTT. The whole variable domain, remainder taken from reference TRBV14 and TRBJ2-3, is EAGVTQFPSHSVIEKGQTVTLRCDPISGHDNLYWYRRVMGKEIKFLLHFVKESKQDESGMPNNRFLAERTGGTYSTLKVQPAELEDSGVYFCASSQVRAGVVADTQYFGPGTRLTVL.

The chain couples TRBV2 to TRBJ1-3, with 7 bases matching TRBD1. The germline gives CDR1 SNHLY, CDR2 FYNNEI. The CDR3 consists of 15 residues. V dropped 6 bases and J dropped 2; count of bases not matched to a gene: 7. CDR3 in DNA: TGTGCCAGCAGACAGGGGTTAGAGGCTGGAAACACCATATATTTT. Its protein is CASRQGLEAGNTIYF.

V gene TRBV2 combines with J gene TRBJ2-7; 12 bases agree with TRBD2. CDR3 length: 14 residues. Per the germline V gene, CDR1 is SNHLY and CDR2 is FYNNEI. The V and J ends lost 5 bases and 7 bases, in that order; junction bases with no gene match: 6. This chain's CDR3 is CASSYTSGGQEQYF. The CDR3 DNA is TGTGCCAGCAGTTACACTAGCGGGGGGCAAGAGCAGTACTTC.

This chain links TRBV7-9 with TRBJ2-7; 9 bases map to TRBD1. Per the germline V gene, CDR1 is SEHNR and CDR2 is FQNEAQ (reference sequence). With 6 bases clipped from V and 1 base from J, the junction kept 4 bases outside the gene matches. The CDR3 consists of 14 residues. For the CDR3, the DNA is TGTGCCAGCAGTGCGACAGGGGGGTCCTACGAGCAGTACTTC. Translation gives CASSATGGSYEQYF. The entire variable domain, with the rest obtained from reference TRBV7-9 and TRBJ2-7, is as follows: DTGVSQNPRHKITKRGQNVTFRCDPISEHNRLYWYRQTLGQGPEFLTYFQNEAQLEKSRLLSDRFSAERPKGSFSTLEIQRTEQGDSAMYLCASSATGGSYEQYFGPGTRLTVT.

The V call is TRBV19, the J call TRBJ2-1; 8 nucleotides align to TRBD2. V trimming: 5 bases; J trimming: 3 bases; junction bases outside the gene matches: 6. The CDR3 consists of 15 residues. Germline CDR1 LNHDA, CDR2 SQIVND (reference sequence). The chain's CDR3 is CASSGLAGGYNEQFF. Here the CDR3 DNA reads TGTGCCAGTAGTGGTCTAGCGGGTGGCTACAATGAGCAGTTCTTC. Together with reference TRBV19 and TRBJ2-1, the CDR3 gives the full variable domain: DGGITQSPKYLFRKEGQNVTLSCEQNLNHDAMYWYRQDPGQGLRLIYYSQIVNDFQKGDIAEGYSVSREKKESFPLTVTSAQKNPTAFYLCASSGLAGGYNEQFFGPGTRLTVL.

This clone has a single count. The genes are TRBV5-1 and TRBJ2-2; 7 bases map to TRBD1. V dropped 2 bases and J dropped 6; count of bases not matched to a gene: 7. The CDR3 covers 15 residues. CDR1 and CDR2 (germline): SGHRS, YFSETQ. CDR3 nucleotides: TGCGCCAGCAGCTTAGAGACAGGGTCCCCCGGGGAGCTGTTTTTT. Residues: CASSLETGSPGELFF.

The chain recombines TRBV5-1 with TRBJ2-3; no clear D. The CDR3 sequence is 16 residues long. V was pared by 0 bases and J by 0 bases, with 11 bases between. Looked up from germline, CDR1 is SGHRS and CDR2 is YFSETQ. The CDR3 region is CASSLDPSTSTDTQYF. DNA for the CDR3: TGCGCCAGCAGCTTGGATCCGAGCACTAGCACAGATACGCAGTATTTT.

The chain carries TRBV18 and TRBJ2-5; 9 bases agree with TRBD1. J lost 4 bases, V lost 3 bases, and 3 bases had no gene match. CDR3 size: 14 residues. Germline CDR1 reads KGHSH; CDR2 reads LQKENI. The CDR3, as DNA: TGTGCCAGCTCACCGTCGGGACAGGGAGAGACCCAGTACTTC. It yields the protein CASSPSGQGETQYF.

The chain is built from TRBV9 and TRBJ1-1; 7 nucleotides line up with TRBD1. The CDR3 length is 13 residues. The V and J ends lost 6 bases and 3 bases, in that order; junction bases with no gene match: 5. From germline, CDR1 is SGDLS and CDR2 YYNGEE. The CDR3 spells CASNPQGDTEAFF. The CDR3 region has the DNA TGTGCCAGCAACCCCCAGGGGGACACTGAAGCTTTCTTT.

The genes are TRBV19 and TRBJ1-1; D unclear. There are 13 residues in the CDR3. Germline CDR1 is LNHDA and CDR2 is SQIVND (reference sequence). Trimming took off 9 bases at V and 0 bases at J, with 11 bases between the two ends. CDR3 nucleotide sequence: TGTGCCAGCAAGAACAGTATGAACACTGAAGCTTTCTTT. Encoded protein: CASKNSMNTEAFF.

This chain uses TRBV19 with TRBJ2-5, with TRBD2 identical over 7 bases. The junction had 7 bases not matched to a gene; V was cut back by 10 bases and J by 2 bases. The CDR3 is 13 residues long. CDR1 and CDR2 from the germline V gene are LNHDA and SQIVND (reference sequence). CDR3 region: CAISAGVQETQYF. The CDR3, as DNA: TGTGCCATCAGTGCGGGGGTACAAGAGACCCAGTACTTC.

The chain joins TRBV5-1 to TRBJ1-2; D gene uncertain. Germline V CDR1 and CDR2: SGHRS, YFSETQ. The V end was cut by 4 bases, the J end by 4 bases, with 17 bases between. The CDR3 totals 15 residues. CDR3 residues: CASSRGEALSYGYTF. Written as DNA, the CDR3 is TGCGCCAGCAGCCGGGGAGAGGCCCTGTCCTATGGCTACACCTTC.

This clone has a single count. The chain couples TRBV27 to TRBJ1-6, with TRBD1 as a possible D gene (5 bases). This CDR3 is 14 amino acids long. Germline lookup yields CDR1 MNHEY and CDR2 SMNVEV (reference sequence). The V end was cut by 7 bases, the J end by 8 bases, with 15 bases between. CDR3 sequence (DNA): TGTGCCAGCACCTCCTGGGGGGGAGATTCACCCCTCCACTTT. Amino acids: CASTSWGGDSPLHF.

The chain couples TRBV30 to TRBJ1-4; 7 positions match TRBD1. In germline, CDR1 is GTSNPN, CDR2 SVGIG (reference sequence). With 3 bases clipped from V and 6 bases from J, the junction kept 7 bases outside the gene matches. The CDR3 consists of 14 residues. The CDR3 nucleotides read TGTGCCTGGAGCCAAGACAGGGCCTATGAAAAACTGTTTTTT. Residues: CAWSQDRAYEKLFF.